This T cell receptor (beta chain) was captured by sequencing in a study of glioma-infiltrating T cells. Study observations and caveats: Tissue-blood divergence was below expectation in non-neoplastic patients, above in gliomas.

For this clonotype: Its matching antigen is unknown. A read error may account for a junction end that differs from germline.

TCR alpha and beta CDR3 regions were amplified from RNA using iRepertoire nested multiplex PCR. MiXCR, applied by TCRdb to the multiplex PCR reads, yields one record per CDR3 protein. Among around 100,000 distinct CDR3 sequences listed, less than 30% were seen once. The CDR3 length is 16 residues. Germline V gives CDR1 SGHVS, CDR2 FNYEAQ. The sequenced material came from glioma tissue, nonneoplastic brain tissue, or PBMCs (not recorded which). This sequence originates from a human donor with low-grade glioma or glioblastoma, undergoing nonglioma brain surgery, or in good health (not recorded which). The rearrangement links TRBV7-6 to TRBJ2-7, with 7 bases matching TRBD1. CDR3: CASSLGLRGQPYQQYF. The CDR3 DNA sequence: TGTGCCAGCAGCTTAGGCCTTAGGGGACAGCCCTACCAGCAGTACTTC.